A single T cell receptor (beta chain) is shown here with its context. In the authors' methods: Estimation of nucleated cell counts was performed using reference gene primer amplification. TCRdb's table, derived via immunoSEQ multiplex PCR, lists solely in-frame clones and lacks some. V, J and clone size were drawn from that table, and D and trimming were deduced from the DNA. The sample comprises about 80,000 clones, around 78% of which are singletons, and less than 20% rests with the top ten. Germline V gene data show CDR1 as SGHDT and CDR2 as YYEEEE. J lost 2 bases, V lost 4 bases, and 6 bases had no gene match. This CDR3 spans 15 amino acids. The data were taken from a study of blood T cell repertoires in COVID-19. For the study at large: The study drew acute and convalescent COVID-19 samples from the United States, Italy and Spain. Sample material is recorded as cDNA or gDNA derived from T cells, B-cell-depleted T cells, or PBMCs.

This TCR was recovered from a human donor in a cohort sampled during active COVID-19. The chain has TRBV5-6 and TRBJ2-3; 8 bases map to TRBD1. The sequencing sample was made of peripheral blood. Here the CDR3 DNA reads TGTGCCAGCAGCCCACAGGGGGGACCCACAGATACGCAGTATTTT. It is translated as CASSPQGGPTDTQYF.